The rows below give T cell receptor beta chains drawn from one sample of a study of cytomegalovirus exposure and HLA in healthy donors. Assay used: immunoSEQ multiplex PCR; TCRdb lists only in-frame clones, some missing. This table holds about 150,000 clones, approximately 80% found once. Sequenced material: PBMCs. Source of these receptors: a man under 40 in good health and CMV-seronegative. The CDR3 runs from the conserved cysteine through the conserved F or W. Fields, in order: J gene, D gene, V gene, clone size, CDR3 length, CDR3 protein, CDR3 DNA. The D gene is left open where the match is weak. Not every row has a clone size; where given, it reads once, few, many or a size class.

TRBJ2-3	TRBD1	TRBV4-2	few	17	CASSAKLTGSSTDTQYF	TGTGCCAGCAGCGCAAAACTGACAGGGTCTAGCACAGATACGCAGTATTTT
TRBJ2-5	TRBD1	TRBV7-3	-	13	CASSWDRQETQYF	TGTGCCAGCAGCTGGGACAGACAAGAGACCCAGTACTTC
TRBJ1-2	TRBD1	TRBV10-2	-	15	CASKQTKTGVYGYTF	TGCGCCAGTAAACAGACGAAAACAGGGGTTTATGGCTACACCTTC
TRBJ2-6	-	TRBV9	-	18	CASSGPTRVPSGANVLTF	TGTGCCAGCAGCGGCCCGACCCGGGTCCCCTCTGGGGCCAACGTCCTGACTTTC
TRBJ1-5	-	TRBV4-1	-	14	CASSLLQGFQPQHF	TGCGCCAGCAGCCTCTTACAGGGTTTTCAGCCCCAGCATTTT
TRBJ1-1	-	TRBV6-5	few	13	CASSSTRNTEAFF	TGTGCCAGCAGTTCCACCAGGAACACTGAAGCTTTCTTT
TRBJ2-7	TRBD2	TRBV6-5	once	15	CASSLLAGGSGEQYF	TGTGCCAGCAGCTTACTAGCGGGAGGCTCGGGCGAGCAGTACTTC
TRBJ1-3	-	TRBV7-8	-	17	CASSLGQGTSSGNTIYF	TGTGCCAGCAGCTTAGGGCAGGGGACGAGCTCTGGAAACACCATATATTTT
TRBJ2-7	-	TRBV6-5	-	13	CASLNRAQREQYF	TGTGCCAGCCTGAACAGGGCGCAAAGGGAGCAGTACTTC
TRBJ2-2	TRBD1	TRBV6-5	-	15	CASSRGTANTGELFF	TGTGCCAGCAGCAGGGGGACAGCGAACACCGGGGAGCTGTTTTTT
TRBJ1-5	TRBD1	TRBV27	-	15	CASRRDSQSNQPQHF	TGTGCCAGCAGAAGGGACAGTCAAAGCAATCAGCCCCAGCATTTT
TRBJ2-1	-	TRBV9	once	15	CASSGQGGGNPEQFF	TGTGCCAGCAGCGGACAGGGAGGAGGGAACCCAGAGCAGTTCTTC
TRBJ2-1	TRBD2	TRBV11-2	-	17	CASSLSLPGTKTNEQFF	TGTGCCAGCAGCTTAAGCCTCCCCGGGACTAAAACCAATGAGCAGTTCTTC
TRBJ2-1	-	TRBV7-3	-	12	CASSLLGGEQFF	TGTGCCAGCAGCCTACTAGGGGGTGAGCAGTTCTTC
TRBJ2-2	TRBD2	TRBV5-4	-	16	CASTSGRGRNTGELFF	TGTGCCAGCACTTCCGGGAGGGGGAGGAACACCGGGGAGCTGTTTTTT
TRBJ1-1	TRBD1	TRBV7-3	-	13	CASSPRQGQGAFF	TGTGCCAGCAGCCCTAGACAGGGACAGGGAGCTTTCTTT
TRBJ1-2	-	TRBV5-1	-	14	CASSLAAGPYGYTF	TGCGCCAGCAGCTTGGCGGCAGGGCCTTATGGCTACACCTTC
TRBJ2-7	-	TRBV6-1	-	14	CASRLQGRSYEQYF	TGTGCCAGCAGATTACAGGGCCGCTCCTACGAGCAGTACTTC
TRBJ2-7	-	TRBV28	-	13	CASQGLSSYEQYF	TGTGCCAGCCAGGGACTGAGCTCCTACGAGCAGTACTTC
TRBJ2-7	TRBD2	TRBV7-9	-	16	CASSLAPSGSSYEQYF	TGTGCCAGCAGCTTAGCCCCTAGCGGGAGCTCCTACGAGCAGTACTTC
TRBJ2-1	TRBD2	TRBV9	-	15	CASSVGGSGYNEQFF	TGTGCCAGCAGCGTAGGCGGGAGTGGCTACAATGAGCAGTTCTTC
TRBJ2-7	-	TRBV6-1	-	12	CAGGTLGYEQYF	TGTGCCGGGGGCACCCTGGGCTACGAGCAGTACTTC
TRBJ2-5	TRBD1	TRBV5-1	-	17	CASSRVVGQEITKTQYF	TGCGCCAGCAGCCGAGTCGTGGGACAGGAGATTACTAAGACCCAGTACTTC
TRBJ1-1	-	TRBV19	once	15	CASSIALALDTEAFF	TGTGCCAGTAGTATAGCGCTCGCACTCGACACTGAAGCTTTCTTT
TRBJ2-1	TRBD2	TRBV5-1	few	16	CASSLTGTSAYNEQFF	TGCGCCAGCAGTTTGACCGGGACTAGCGCTTACAATGAGCAGTTCTTC
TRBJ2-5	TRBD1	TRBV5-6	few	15	CASSQDRDFIETQYF	TGTGCCAGCAGCCAGGACAGGGACTTTATAGAGACCCAGTACTTC
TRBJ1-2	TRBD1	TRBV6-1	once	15	CASSGPGQGAHGYTF	TGTGCCAGCAGTGGACCGGGACAGGGGGCACATGGCTACACCTTC
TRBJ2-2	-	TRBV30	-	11	CAWTLTGELFF	TGTGCCTGGACCCTCACCGGGGAGCTGTTTTTT